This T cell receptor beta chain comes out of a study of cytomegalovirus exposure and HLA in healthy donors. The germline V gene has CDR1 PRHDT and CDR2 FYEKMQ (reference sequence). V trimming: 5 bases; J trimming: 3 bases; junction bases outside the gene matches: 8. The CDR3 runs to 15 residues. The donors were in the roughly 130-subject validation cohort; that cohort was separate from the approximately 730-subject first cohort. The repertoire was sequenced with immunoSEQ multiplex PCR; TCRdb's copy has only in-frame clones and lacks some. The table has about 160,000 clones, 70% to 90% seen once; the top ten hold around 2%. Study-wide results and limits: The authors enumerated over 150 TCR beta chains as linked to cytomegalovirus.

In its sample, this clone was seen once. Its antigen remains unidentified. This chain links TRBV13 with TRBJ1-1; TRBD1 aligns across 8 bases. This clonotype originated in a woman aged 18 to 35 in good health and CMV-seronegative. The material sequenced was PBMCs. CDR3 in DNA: TGTGCCAGCAGCCGACCAGGGGGCGCCGACACTGAAGCTTTCTTT. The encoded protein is CASSRPGGADTEAFF.